This note documents a single TCR beta chain sequence. Its antigen is not known. V shed 8 bases and J 0 bases; nucleotides not matched to a gene: 17. This CDR3 spans 18 amino acids. Germline V gene lookup returns CDR1 MNHNS and CDR2 SASEGT. The data are from a study of identical twins. Study-level results: Less excess twin sharing appeared in beta out-of-frame sequences. Among monozygotic twins, out-of-frame TCR alpha sharing exceeded what models predicted. Out-of-frame alpha sequences common to twins exhibited an excess of low generation probability.

Template switching (which added a universal primer site) was used, and cDNA carried unique molecular identifiers. TCRdb analysed the 5' RACE reads with MiXCR anew, one entry per CDR3 protein. The sample includes about 720,000 distinct CDR3 sequences, 8.5% to 9.5% of them seen just once. This same sample was also part of a study on yellow fever vaccine responses in identical twins.

The specimen sequenced was PBMCs. This chain uses TRBV6-1 with TRBJ2-7; 9 bases fit TRBD2. This clonotype was sampled from a woman aged 18-35 years in good health. The CDR3 DNA reads as TGTGCCAGCGTGGGGGCGGGAGGGCCGGCCAAGAGCTCCTACGAGCAGTACTTC. This translates into CASVGAGGPAKSSYEQYF.